This TCR beta chain was documented in a study of blood T cell repertoires in COVID-19. Study-wide background: Collection of acute and convalescent COVID-19 samples took place in the United States, Italy and Spain. In each case, the material was cDNA or gDNA derived from T cells, B-cell-depleted T cells, or PBMCs.

Seattle patient enrollment occurred during active infection, with longitudinal follow-up thereafter. The CDR3 sequence is 13 residues long. The V gene lost 3 bases and the J gene lost 9 bases, with 14 bases spanning the gap. Germline CDR1 reads LNHDA; CDR2 reads SQIVND (reference sequence). Original methodology: Scientists estimated how many nucleated cells there were by amplifying reference gene primers. The method was immunoSEQ multiplex PCR; TCRdb's version includes in-frame clones alone and lacks a portion of them. V and J calls and clone size are copied from that table; D and trimming were computed from the DNA. The data contain 350,000 or so clones, roughly 88% of them seen just once; the ten biggest clones take up approximately 1.8%.

The rearrangement uses TRBV19 and TRBJ2-5, with D possibly being TRBD2 (5 bases). The origin of this receptor is a woman younger than 45 with COVID-19, enrolled during active disease. The sample comprised peripheral blood. CDR3 DNA sequence: TGTGCCAGTAGTATGGTTGGTCAAGCGGCCCAGTACTTC. This encodes CASSMVGQAAQYF.